This TCR beta chain was sequenced during a study of T-cell memory formation after mild COVID-19. Study-wide background: Across donors, TCR clusters were largely donor specific. Whole-study findings and limits: CM and EM subsets held most contracting CD4+ clones; EMRA held CD8+ ones.

The CDR3 totals 17 residues. After removal of 0 bases from V and 6 bases from J, the junction contained 10 bases not matched to a gene. The V gene's germline CDR1 is MGHRA and CDR2 YSYEKL. Concerning this clonotype itself: Its antigen is undetermined.

Constant-segment primers were used for 5'RACE, and the resulting TCR alpha and TCR beta cDNA libraries carried sample barcodes and UMIs. TCRdb re-called the 5' RACE reads with MiXCR, one entry per CDR3 protein. The table lists a few hundred thousand distinct CDR3 sequences, about 17% of them singletons, with around 23% in the top ten. This sequence was found in a man aged 18 to 29 who had mild COVID-19 (a few samples of this study predate the infection). Cell type and time point are not known. Sequencing was performed on PBMCs or a T cell subset sorted from them (not recorded which). This chain connects TRBV4-1 to TRBJ2-3; 9 bases are a match to TRBD1. The CDR3 protein is CASSQDPPDRGEDTQYF. CDR3 nucleotide sequence: TGCGCCAGCAGCCAAGATCCGCCGGACAGGGGCGAGGATACGCAGTATTTT.